A single sample gave rise to the 2 T cell receptor beta chains below, sequenced in a study of blood T cell repertoires in COVID-19 (TCRdb year 2020). Library generation was performed with the immunoSEQ multiplex PCR assay. What TCRdb holds here is the immuneACCESS table cut down to in-frame rearrangements. Part of the clones is not present; checked against another copy, under half of the missing clones reflect an unresolved V gene, and the others are unexplained. The sample records about 160,000 clones, 82% of which are singletons. Together, the top ten hold 5.5% to 7.5% of the sample. The sequencing input was peripheral blood. The receptor source for this set is a middle-aged woman with COVID-19, enrolled during active disease.

The gene calls are TRBV5-5 and TRBJ1-2; 8 bases fit TRBD1. The junction had 11 bases not matched to a gene; V was cut back by 4 bases and J by 9 bases. Germline assignment: CDR1 SGHKS and CDR2 YYEKEE (reference sequence). The CDR3 contains 14 residues. CDR3: CASSLGQGGLSYTF. CDR3 nucleotide sequence: TGTGCCAGCAGCCTAGGACAGGGAGGGTTAAGCTACACCTTC. Filled out from reference TRBV5-5 and TRBJ1-2, the complete variable domain reads DAGVTQSPTHLIKTRGQQVTLRCSPISGHKSVSWYQQVLGQGPQFIFQYYEKEERGRGNFPDRFSARQFPNYSSELNVNALLLGDSALYLCASSLGQGGLSYTFGSGTRLTVV.

This rearrangement joins TRBV7-8 to TRBJ2-1, with D possibly matching TRBD2 (5 bases). The CDR3 length is 15 residues. Trimming pared 1 base from V and 0 bases from J, leaving 7 bases between. Germline lookup yields CDR1 SGHVS and CDR2 FQNEAQ. The CDR3 loop reads CASSLGLASYNEQFF. CDR3 nucleotide sequence: TGTGCCAGCAGCTTAGGGCTAGCCTCCTACAATGAGCAGTTCTTC.